This T cell receptor (beta chain) was identified during a study of blood T cell repertoires in COVID-19. Overall study context: Samples representing acute and convalescent COVID-19 were sourced from the United States, Italy and Spain. PBMCs, B-cell-depleted T cells, or T cells provided the cDNA or gDNA that made up the material.

Original processing methods: The assay estimated nucleated cells by amplifying reference gene primers. Method: immunoSEQ multiplex PCR; TCRdb's copy keeps in-frame clones and lacks some. V, J and clone size were drawn from that table, and D and trimming were deduced from the DNA. The repertoire holds approximately 98,000 clones, with about 88% as singletons. V was pared by 4 bases and J by 6 bases, with 16 bases between. There are 15 residues in the CDR3. Germline assignment: CDR1 SGHRS and CDR2 YFSETQ. J is TRBJ2-2 and V is TRBV5-1; D uncertain. This clonotype was sampled from a human donor in a cohort sampled during active COVID-19. Material for sequencing was peripheral blood. The CDR3 DNA reads TGCGCCAGCAGCCTGACCCTATCAGGCCCCGGGGAGCTGTTTTTT. This gives the protein CASSLTLSGPGELFF.